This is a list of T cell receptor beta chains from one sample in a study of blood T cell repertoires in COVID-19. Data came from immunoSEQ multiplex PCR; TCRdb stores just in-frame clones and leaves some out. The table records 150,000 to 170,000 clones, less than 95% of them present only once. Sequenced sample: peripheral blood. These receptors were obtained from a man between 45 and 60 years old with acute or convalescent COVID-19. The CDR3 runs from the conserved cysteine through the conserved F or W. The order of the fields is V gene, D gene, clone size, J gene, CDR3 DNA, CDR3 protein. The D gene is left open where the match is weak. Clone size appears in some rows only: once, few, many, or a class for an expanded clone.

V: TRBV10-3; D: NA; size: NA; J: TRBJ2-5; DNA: TGTGCCATCAGTGAGGCTATACAAGAGACCCAGTACTTC; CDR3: CAISEAIQETQYF
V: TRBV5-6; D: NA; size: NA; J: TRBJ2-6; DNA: TGTGCCAGCAGCTTATTACGGACAGACCCCTCTGGGGCCAACGTCCTGACTTTC; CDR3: CASSLLRTDPSGANVLTF
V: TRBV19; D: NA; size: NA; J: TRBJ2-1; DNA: TGTGCCAGTAGTCTCGTCGGGGGAGGGGGCTACAATGAGCAGTTCTTC; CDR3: CASSLVGGGGYNEQFF
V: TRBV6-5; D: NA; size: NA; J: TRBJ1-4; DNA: TGTGCCAGCGGTCGACAGAATGAAAAACTGTTTTTT; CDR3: CASGRQNEKLFF
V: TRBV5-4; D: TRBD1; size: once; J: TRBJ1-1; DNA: TGTGCCAGCAGCCCCCGGGACAGAACTGAAGCTTTCTTT; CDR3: CASSPRDRTEAFF
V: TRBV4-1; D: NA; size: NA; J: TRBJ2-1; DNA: TGCGCCAGCAGCCAAGATCCTGATGAGCAGTTCTTC; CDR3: CASSQDPDEQFF
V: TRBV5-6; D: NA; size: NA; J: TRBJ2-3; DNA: TGTGCCAGCAGCCCAGGGACAGATACGCAGTATTTT; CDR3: CASSPGTDTQYF
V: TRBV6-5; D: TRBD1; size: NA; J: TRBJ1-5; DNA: TGTGCCAGCAGTTACTCAGGACAGGGGGATCAGCCCCAGCATTTT; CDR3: CASSYSGQGDQPQHF
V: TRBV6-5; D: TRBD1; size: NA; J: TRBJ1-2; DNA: TGTGCCAGCAGGAGACAGGGGGCTGACTATGGCTACACCTTC; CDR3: CASRRQGADYGYTF
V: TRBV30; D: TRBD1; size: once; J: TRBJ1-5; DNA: TGTGCCTGGAGGAGCCGGGACAGGGTATGGCAGCCCCAGCATTTT; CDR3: CAWRSRDRVWQPQHF
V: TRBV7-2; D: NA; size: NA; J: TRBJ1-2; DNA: TGTGCCAGCAGCTTGAACGGGTTTAACTATGGCTACACCTTC; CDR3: CASSLNGFNYGYTF
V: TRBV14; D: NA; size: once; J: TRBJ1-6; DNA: TGTGCCAGCAGCCAAGGGGGCCCGAAGAATTCACCCCTCCACTTT; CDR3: CASSQGGPKNSPLHF
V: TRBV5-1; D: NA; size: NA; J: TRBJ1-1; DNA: TGCGCCAGCAGCGTTGACAGGAAGAACACTGAAGCTTTCTTT; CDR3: CASSVDRKNTEAFF
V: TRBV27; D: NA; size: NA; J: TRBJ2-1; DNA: TGTGCCAGCAGACTGGGCTTTAGCTCCTACAATGAGCAGTTCTTC; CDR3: CASRLGFSSYNEQFF
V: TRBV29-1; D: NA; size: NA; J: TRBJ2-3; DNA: TGCAGCGCTTCCCGAGGGGAGGCCACAGATACGCAGTATTTT; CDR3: CSASRGEATDTQYF
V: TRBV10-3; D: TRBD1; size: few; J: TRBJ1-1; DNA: TGTGCCATCAGTGCCGGGACAGTGAACACTGAAGCTTTCTTT; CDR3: CAISAGTVNTEAFF
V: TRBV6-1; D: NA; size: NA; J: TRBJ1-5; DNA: TGTGCCAGCAGTGAGGAAGGGGCACTTTCCAATCAGCCCCAGCATTTT; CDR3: CASSEEGALSNQPQHF
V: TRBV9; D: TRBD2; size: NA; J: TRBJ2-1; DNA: TGTGCCAGCAGCGTAGACGGGCGGCGGGGGGGCAATGAGCAGTTCTTC; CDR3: CASSVDGRRGGNEQFF
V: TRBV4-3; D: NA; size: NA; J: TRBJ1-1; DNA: TGCGCCAGCAGCCAAGGGGGCTTTGCCACTGAAGCTTTCTTT; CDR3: CASSQGGFATEAFF
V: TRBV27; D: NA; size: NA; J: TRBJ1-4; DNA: TGTGCCAGCAGTTTAATGGCTTCTGAAAAACTGTTTTTT; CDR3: CASSLMASEKLFF
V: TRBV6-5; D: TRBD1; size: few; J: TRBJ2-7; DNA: TGTGCCAGCAGTCGGGACAGGGGCCACGAGCAGTACTTC; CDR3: CASSRDRGHEQYF
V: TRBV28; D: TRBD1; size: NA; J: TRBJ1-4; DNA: TGTGCCAGCAGTGGGACAGGGGATGAAAAACTGTTTTTT; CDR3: CASSGTGDEKLFF
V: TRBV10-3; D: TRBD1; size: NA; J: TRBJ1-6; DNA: TGTGCCATCCGTTCCACGGGACAGAATGACTCACCCCTCCACTTT; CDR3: CAIRSTGQNDSPLHF
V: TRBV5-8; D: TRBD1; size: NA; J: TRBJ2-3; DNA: TGTGCCAGCAGCTTGTGGTGGGACAGTGGCACAGATACGCAGTATTTT; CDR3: CASSLWWDSGTDTQYF
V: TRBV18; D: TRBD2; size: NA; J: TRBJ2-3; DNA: TGTGCCAGCTCACCAAAACTAGCGGCTAGCACAGATACGCAGTATTTT; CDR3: CASSPKLAASTDTQYF